The 2 T cell receptor beta chains listed next were all sequenced from one sample in a study of blood T cells in healthy people across ages. Through a sample-barcoded 5' primer and a J-beta primer mix, a second PCR was run for 7 to 11 cycles. TCRdb reprocessed the 5' RACE reads with MiXCR, giving one entry per CDR3 protein. The sample has about 1.7 million distinct CDR3 sequences, 28% seen once; the top ten hold 7% to 9%. Material: blood. The receptors originated from a woman in her 30s in good health.

V and J are TRBV12-3 or TRBV12-4 and TRBJ2-7; 7 bases are a match to TRBD2. Unmatched junction bases numbered 5, after V lost 1 base and J lost 2 bases. This CDR3 comprises 15 residues. The CDR3 is CASSLVGGGAYEQYF. CDR3 in DNA: TGTGCCAGCAGTTTAGTTGGGGGGGGAGCCTACGAGCAGTACTTC.

This clonotype was picked up a small number of times. The chain joins TRBV2 to TRBJ2-5, with D possibly being TRBD2 (6 bases). The CDR3 is 14 amino acids. Germline V gene sequence: CDR1 SNHLY, CDR2 FYNNEI. Trimming took 4 bases from V and 4 from J, leaving 13 bases between them. CDR3 in amino acids: CASSGGAGTETQYF. CDR3 coding DNA: TGTGCCAGCAGTGGGGGAGCGGGCACAGAGACCCAGTACTTC. The whole variable domain, filled in from reference TRBV2 and TRBJ2-5, reads EPEVTQTPSHQVTQMGQEVILRCVPISNHLYFYWYRQILGQKVEFLVSFYNNEISEKSEIFDDQFSVERPDGSNFTLKIRSTKLEDSAMYFCASSGGAGTETQYFGPGTRLLVL.